This TCR beta chain was captured by sequencing in a study of blood T cell repertoires in COVID-19. Looking at the study overall: Researchers got acute and convalescent COVID-19 samples from the United States, Italy and Spain.

Germline V gene sequence: CDR1 SGHNT, CDR2 YENEEA. The V gene end was trimmed by 1 base and the J gene end by 2 bases; junction bases not matched to a gene: 1. The CDR3 consists of 16 residues. This study enrolled people aged roughly 18 to 90 from about two dozen US geographic areas. Cohort allocation depended upon clinical history that participants reported. Original methodology: How many nucleated cells were present was estimated from reference gene primer amplification. Clones were sequenced by immunoSEQ multiplex PCR, and TCRdb holds only the in-frame ones, with some missing. V and J calls and clone size are those listed in that table; D and trimming were worked out from the DNA. The sample includes about 160,000 clones, 82% of them seen just once.

Material: PBMCs or T cells enriched from blood (not recorded which). The sequence came from a man in his 60s who had recovered from COVID-19. This chain links TRBV11-3 with TRBJ2-3; 12 bases agree with TRBD2. The CDR3 sequence is CASSLGTSGTTDTQYF. The CDR3 DNA reads as TGTGCCAGCAGCTTAGGGACTAGCGGGACCACAGATACGCAGTATTTT.